These T cell receptor beta chains were read from a single sample in a study of T cell repertoires in cytomegalovirus infection. Their specific antigens are unknown. TCRdb recomputed calls from the reads with MiXCR, one row per CDR3 protein. Of about 920,000 distinct CDR3 sequences listed, roughly a third are singletons. Source: cultured CD8+ T cells from PBMCs, taken from culture after CMV antigen stimulation. The receptors stem from a human donor in good health (CMV status not recorded). Some clones in this sample may be carry-over from other donors' samples. CDR3s include the opening cysteine and the closing phenylalanine or tryptophan. Each record gives: clone size, J gene, V gene, D gene, CDR3 protein, CDR3 DNA. D genes are given only for firm matches. Expanded clones are given a class, and other clones once, few, many or no size at all.

abundance: many
j_gene: TRBJ2-7
v_gene: TRBV7-8
d_gene: TRBD1
CDR3aa: CASSLTQKGTGKSSYEQYF
CDR3nt: TGTGCCAGCAGCTTAACCCAAAAGGGGACAGGCAAAAGCTCCTACGAGCAGTACTTC

abundance: NA
j_gene: TRBJ1-2
v_gene: TRBV7-9
d_gene: TRBD1
CDR3aa: CASEIRDRGYGYTF
CDR3nt: TGTGCCAGCGAAATCCGGGACAGGGGCTATGGCTACACCTTC

abundance: once
j_gene: TRBJ1-1
v_gene: TRBV3-1
d_gene: TRBD1
CDR3aa: CASSQEGTGTLNTEAFF
CDR3nt: TGTGCCAGCAGCCAAGAAGGGACAGGGACGTTGAACACTGAAGCTTTCTTT

abundance: few
j_gene: TRBJ2-2
v_gene: TRBV4-1
d_gene: TRBD2
CDR3aa: CASSQASGGIAGELFF
CDR3nt: TGCGCCAGCAGCCAAGCCAGCGGGGGGATCGCCGGGGAGCTGTTTTTT

abundance: NA
j_gene: TRBJ1-1
v_gene: TRBV27
d_gene: NA
CDR3aa: CASQQGLGTEAFF
CDR3nt: TGTGCCAGCCAGCAGGGATTAGGCACTGAAGCTTTCTTT

abundance: NA
j_gene: TRBJ2-7
v_gene: TRBV9
d_gene: NA
CDR3aa: CASSVDGYEQYF
CDR3nt: TGTGCCAGCAGCGTAGATGGGTACGAGCAGTACTTC

abundance: NA
j_gene: TRBJ1-2
v_gene: TRBV6-2/TRBV6-3
d_gene: TRBD1
CDR3aa: CASKGQGNYGYTF
CDR3nt: TGTGCCAGCAAAGGACAGGGAAACTATGGCTACACCTTC

abundance: few
j_gene: TRBJ1-1
v_gene: TRBV12-3/TRBV12-4
d_gene: TRBD1
CDR3aa: CASSRLWDREKKAFF
CDR3nt: TGTGCCAGCAGTCGATTATGGGACAGGGAGAAAAAAGCTTTCTTT

abundance: NA
j_gene: TRBJ2-7
v_gene: TRBV7-9
d_gene: NA
CDR3aa: CASSLVGQYEQYF
CDR3nt: TGTGCCAGCAGCTTAGTCGGGCAGTACGAGCAGTACTTC

abundance: NA
j_gene: TRBJ2-1
v_gene: TRBV4-1
d_gene: TRBD1
CDR3aa: CASSQPDRGIYNEQFF
CDR3nt: TGCGCCAGCAGCCAACCGGACAGGGGGATCTACAATGAGCAGTTCTTC

abundance: few
j_gene: TRBJ1-2
v_gene: TRBV4-2
d_gene: NA
CDR3aa: CASSQPVANYGYTF
CDR3nt: TGTGCCAGCAGCCAACCGGTTGCTAACTATGGCTACACCTTC

abundance: few
j_gene: TRBJ2-3
v_gene: TRBV7-3
d_gene: TRBD2
CDR3aa: CASSLTGRGSTDTQYF
CDR3nt: TGTGCCAGCAGCTTAACGGGGCGGGGGAGCACAGATACGCAGTATTTT

abundance: once
j_gene: TRBJ1-2
v_gene: TRBV20-1
d_gene: NA
CDR3aa: CSARGDRFYTF
CDR3nt: TGCAGTGCTAGAGGGGATCGGTTCTACACCTTC

abundance: few
j_gene: TRBJ2-3
v_gene: TRBV27
d_gene: TRBD2
CDR3aa: CASTRLAGGPVTDTQYF
CDR3nt: TGTGCCAGCACCAGACTAGCGGGGGGGCCAGTGACAGATACGCAGTATTTT

abundance: NA
j_gene: TRBJ2-1
v_gene: TRBV7-6
d_gene: TRBD1
CDR3aa: CTSSQNRGKHNEQFF
CDR3nt: TGTACCAGCAGCCAAAACAGGGGGAAACACAATGAGCAGTTCTTC

abundance: few
j_gene: TRBJ2-7
v_gene: TRBV7-9
d_gene: TRBD1
CDR3aa: CASSFEPGQGAYEQYF
CDR3nt: TGTGCCAGCAGCTTCGAGCCGGGACAGGGGGCCTACGAGCAGTACTTC

abundance: NA
j_gene: TRBJ1-5
v_gene: TRBV28
d_gene: NA
CDR3aa: CVSSLLGGRPQHF
CDR3nt: TGTGTCAGCAGTTTATTGGGGGGCCGGCCCCAGCATTTT

abundance: few
j_gene: TRBJ1-2
v_gene: TRBV29-1
d_gene: NA
CDR3aa: CSVEEGVYGYTF
CDR3nt: TGCAGCGTTGAAGAGGGTGTATATGGCTACACCTTC

abundance: NA
j_gene: TRBJ1-4
v_gene: TRBV7-4
d_gene: NA
CDR3aa: CASSFSGSSEKLFF
CDR3nt: TGTGCCAGCAGCTTTTCCGGGAGCAGCGAAAAACTGTTTTTT

abundance: many
j_gene: TRBJ2-7
v_gene: TRBV7-6
d_gene: TRBD1
CDR3aa: CASSLGQVFSYEQYF
CDR3nt: TGTGCCAGCAGCCTGGGACAGGTTTTCTCCTACGAGCAGTACTTC

abundance: NA
j_gene: TRBJ1-1
v_gene: TRBV19
d_gene: TRBD1
CDR3aa: CVSIRTGRTEAFF
CDR3nt: TGTGTCAGTATAAGGACAGGGCGGACTGAAGCTTTCTTT

abundance: many
j_gene: TRBJ2-7
v_gene: TRBV7-8
d_gene: NA
CDR3aa: CASSLRTASYEQYF
CDR3nt: TGTGCCAGCAGCCTACGGACTGCTTCTTACGAGCAGTACTTC

abundance: NA
j_gene: TRBJ2-2
v_gene: TRBV4-3
d_gene: NA
CDR3aa: CASSQVTGTIHGRELFF
CDR3nt: TGCGCCAGCAGCCAAGTTACCGGGACCATCCACGGACGGGAGCTGTTTTTT

abundance: NA
j_gene: TRBJ2-2
v_gene: TRBV5-1
d_gene: NA
CDR3aa: CASSLDQADGELFF
CDR3nt: TGCGCCAGCAGCTTGGACCAGGCCGACGGGGAGCTGTTTTTT

abundance: many
j_gene: TRBJ2-5
v_gene: TRBV7-9
d_gene: NA
CDR3aa: CASRTLGETQYF
CDR3nt: TGTGCCAGCAGAACCTTGGGAGAGACCCAGTACTTC

abundance: few
j_gene: TRBJ1-1
v_gene: TRBV6-1
d_gene: NA
CDR3aa: CASSLWLGNTEAFF
CDR3nt: TGTGCCAGCAGTCTCTGGCTTGGGAACACTGAAGCTTTCTTT

abundance: many
j_gene: TRBJ1-1
v_gene: TRBV6-4
d_gene: NA
CDR3aa: CASSDQPGPPNTEAFF
CDR3nt: TGTGCCAGCAGTGATCAACCGGGACCGCCGAACACTGAAGCTTTCTTT

abundance: NA
j_gene: TRBJ1-5
v_gene: TRBV2
d_gene: NA
CDR3aa: CASSAPATPQPQHF
CDR3nt: TGTGCCAGCAGTGCCCCCGCGACCCCCCAGCCCCAGCATTTT

abundance: few
j_gene: TRBJ1-6
v_gene: TRBV6-1
d_gene: TRBD1
CDR3aa: CASRESGQTNSPLHF
CDR3nt: TGTGCCAGCAGAGAATCGGGACAGACCAATTCACCCCTCCACTTT

abundance: NA
j_gene: TRBJ2-4
v_gene: TRBV20-1
d_gene: TRBD2
CDR3aa: CSASDAISSGGKNIQYF
CDR3nt: TGCAGTGCTTCCGATGCTATTTCTAGCGGGGGTAAAAACATTCAGTACTTC

abundance: NA
j_gene: TRBJ1-5
v_gene: TRBV7-6
d_gene: NA
CDR3aa: CASSLAPDLSNQPQHF
CDR3nt: TGTGCCAGCAGCTTAGCGCCAGACCTGAGCAATCAGCCCCAGCATTTT